The entry that follows covers one T cell receptor (beta chain) sequence. Its specificity is not known. This sample is drawn from a study of graft-versus-host responses after intestinal transplantation. Study-level background: Multivisceral, liver-intestinal, or isolated intestinal transplants were performed in recipients. Anti-thymocyte globulin induction was given to all recipients, followed by tacrolimus and steroids for around three years. Study outcomes and limitations: After transplant, early declines in HvG clones were associated with peak levels of circulating GvH clones.

Here immunoSEQ multiplex PCR was the method, and the copy in TCRdb shows in-frame clones only, minus some. The table has about 90,000 clones, 90% to 95% seen once. This sample comprised unstimulated CD8+ T cells sorted from spleen or lymph node cells, obtained before transplant. This clonotype originated in a human donor who was the organ donor for an intestinal transplant.

The CDR3 spells CASSFISSGNTIYF. Here the CDR3 DNA reads TGTGCCAGCAGCTTTATCAGCTCTGGAAACACCATATATTTT. The J gene is TRBJ1-3, the V gene TRBV5-6; unclear D gene. V lost 2 bases, J lost 0 bases, and 6 bases lay in between. CDR1 is SGHDT, CDR2 YYEEEE, per germline. The CDR3 consists of 14 residues.